One sample yielded the 16 T cell receptor beta chains listed below, sequenced in a study of cytomegalovirus exposure and HLA in healthy donors. PCR involved 60 Vbeta and 13 Jbeta primers. The protocol was immunoSEQ multiplex PCR, while the TCRdb copy is restricted to in-frame clones and leaves out a portion. Of 130,000 or so clones in the sample, more than 75% are singletons; the top ten hold more than 4.5%. The sequencing input was PBMCs. The receptors here all came from a woman in her thirties in good health and CMV-seronegative.

This clone was recorded only once. The CDR3 reads CASRGRLAGWETQYF. CDR3 coding DNA: TGTGCCAGCAGAGGACGACTAGCGGGATGGGAGACCCAGTACTTC. The V gene is TRBV2, the J gene TRBJ2-5; TRBD2 agrees at 11 bases. From germline, CDR1 is SNHLY and CDR2 FYNNEI. Trimming took 6 bases from V and 5 from J; bases not matched to a gene: 8. This CDR3 is 15 amino acids long.

This chain links TRBV9 with TRBJ1-1; 8 bases are shared with TRBD1. This CDR3 is built from 13 residues. Germline CDR1 is SGDLS and CDR2 is YYNGEE. V trimming: 5 bases; J trimming: 3 bases; junction bases outside the gene matches: 3. CDR3 loop: CASSTGGYTEAFF. CDR3 sequence (DNA): TGTGCCAGCAGTACAGGGGGGTACACTGAAGCTTTCTTT.

The V gene is TRBV4-1, the J gene TRBJ2-1; 10 bases are shared with TRBD1. The CDR3 spans 14 residues. Germline values: CDR1 MGHRA, CDR2 YSYEKL. Trimming took 6 bases from V and 5 from J; bases not matched to a gene: 4. The CDR3 bases are TGCGCCAGCAGGGCCGGACAGGGGGACAATGAGCAGTTCTTC. It yields the protein CASRAGQGDNEQFF.

This sequence joins TRBV7-3 and TRBJ2-1; 8 nucleotides agree with TRBD2. From germline, CDR1 is SGHTA and CDR2 FQGTGA. With V trimmed by 5 bases and J by 9 bases, 15 bases remained unmatched. CDR3 length: 16 amino acids. The CDR3 nucleotides are TGTGCCAGCAGCCCCGCACCGGGACTAGGGGTTGGTGAGCAGTTCTTC. The encoded protein is CASSPAPGLGVGEQFF.

The genes are TRBV7-9 and TRBJ2-1; 7 bases align to TRBD2. This CDR3 comprises 18 residues. V was clipped by 1 base and J by 0 bases; unmatched bases: 9. CDR1 is SEHNR and CDR2 is FQNEAQ in the germline V gene (reference sequence). The CDR3 spells CASSLGGLRGSSYNEQFF. In DNA, the CDR3 is TGTGCCAGCAGCTTAGGAGGCCTGCGGGGGAGCTCCTACAATGAGCAGTTCTTC.

V usage is TRBV7-9 and J usage is TRBJ2-3, with 8 positions matching TRBD2. This CDR3 spans 13 amino acids. The trim removed 11 bases at V and 0 bases at J, leaving 4 bases unmatched. Germline CDR1 is SEHNR and CDR2 is FQNEAQ (reference sequence). The CDR3 sequence: CAETSGSTDTQYF. The CDR3 DNA sequence: TGTGCCGAAACTAGCGGAAGCACAGATACGCAGTATTTT. Together with reference TRBV7-9 and TRBJ2-3, the CDR3 gives the full variable domain: DTGVSQNPRHKITKRGQNVTFRCDPISEHNRLYWYRQTLGQGPEFLTYFQNEAQLEKSRLLSDRFSAERPKGSFSTLEIQRTEQGDSAMYLCAETSGSTDTQYFGPGTRLTVL.

This clone was seen just once. The chain employs TRBV27 and TRBJ2-2; TRBD1 is a possible D gene (5 bases). Deletions cut 3 bases from V and 4 bases from J, with 6 bases between. This CDR3 spans 13 amino acids. Germline-derived CDR1 and CDR2 are MNHEY and SMNVEV (reference sequence). CDR3 in amino acids: CASSFGATGELFF. The DNA of the CDR3 is TGTGCCAGCAGTTTTGGGGCCACCGGGGAGCTGTTTTTT.

This sequence joins TRBV7-2 and TRBJ1-1; tentatively, D is TRBD1 (5 bases). This CDR3 has 13 amino acids. The germline CDR1 and CDR2 sequences are SGHTA and FQGNSA. The V end was cut by 1 base, the J end by 11 bases, with 14 bases between. Here the CDR3 reads CASSLDRRRAAFF. CDR3 in DNA: TGTGCCAGCAGCTTAGACCGCCGCAGGGCCGCTTTCTTT. Full variable domain (rest looked up from reference TRBV7-2 and TRBJ1-1): GAGVSQSPSNKVTEKGKDVELRCDPISGHTALYWYRQSLGQGLEFLIYFQGNSAPDKSGLPSDRFSAERTGGSVSTLTIQRTQQEDSAVYLCASSLDRRRAAFFGQGTRLTVV.

With regard to this clone: Sequence at one end of the junction differs from germline and may be a read error. The V gene is TRBV5-1, the J gene TRBJ2-7; D ambiguous. Germline values: CDR1 SGHRS, CDR2 YFSETQ. CDR3 length equals 13 residues. The CDR3 spells CASSWAASHEQYF. CDR3 DNA sequence: TGCGCCAGCAGCTGGGCCGCCTCCCACGAGCAGTACTTC.

The sample holds one count of this clone. V and J are TRBV5-1 and TRBJ2-1; 11 bases are shared with TRBD2. Looked up from germline, CDR1 is SGHRS and CDR2 is YFSETQ. Trimming cost V 4 bases and J 3 bases; bases outside gene matches: 3. The CDR3 is made up of 15 amino acids. The CDR3 is CASSHTSGGYNEQFF. The CDR3 coding sequence is TGCGCCAGCAGCCATACTAGCGGGGGCTACAATGAGCAGTTCTTC.

This sequence joins TRBV6-6 and TRBJ2-1, with a possible D match to TRBD2 (5 bases). Germline loops: CDR1 MNHNY, CDR2 SVGAGI (reference sequence). V lost 6 bases to trimming and J lost 5 bases, with 17 bases between them. The CDR3 length is 15 residues. This CDR3 is CASSSQNPADNEQFF. The DNA for the CDR3 is TGTGCCAGCAGCTCCCAGAACCCAGCGGACAATGAGCAGTTCTTC.

The chain is built from TRBV11-3 and TRBJ2-1; 14 positions agree with TRBD2. The CDR3 is made up of 17 amino acids. The junction had 8 bases not matched to a gene; V was cut back by 6 bases and J by 4 bases. CDR1 is SGHNT and CDR2 is YENEEA in the germline V gene. For the CDR3, the DNA is TGTGCCAGCAGTCGACTAGCGGGAGGGCATGGATACAATGAGCAGTTCTTC. Encoded protein: CASSRLAGGHGYNEQFF.

V gene TRBV5-1 combines with J gene TRBJ2-7, with 8 bases that match TRBD1. Losses at the gene ends were 0 bases for V and 5 bases for J; bases not matched to a gene: 7. Germline CDR1 and CDR2: SGHRS and YFSETQ. The CDR3 consists of 15 residues. CDR3 nucleotide sequence: TGCGCCAGCAGCTTGGCGGGGGCAGGGGGCGACGAGCAGTACTTC. Protein product: CASSLAGAGGDEQYF.

This clone appeared a few times. The chain carries TRBV6-5 and TRBJ1-4; possible D gene TRBD1, 6 bases. Per germline, CDR1 MNHEY and CDR2 SVGAGI. This CDR3 spans 14 amino acids. Trimming removed 7 bases at V and 7 bases at J, with 16 bases between. The DNA of the CDR3 is TGTGCCAGCACCAGGACTCAGGGGTCTGAAAAACTGTTTTTT. It codes for CASTRTQGSEKLFF.

This rearrangement joins TRBV9 to TRBJ1-3, with D hard to call. The CDR3 consists of 17 residues. Germline V gene sequence: CDR1 SGDLS, CDR2 YYNGEE. Trimming shortened V by 0 bases and J by 2 bases, and 15 bases separated the two germline ends. In DNA form, the CDR3 reads TGTGCCAGCAGCGTAGACCGCATCAAACTCCCTGGAAACACCATATATTTT. Protein product: CASSVDRIKLPGNTIYF.

This rearrangement joins TRBV28 to TRBJ2-1; D is uncertain. In germline, CDR1 is MDHEN, CDR2 SYDVKM. This CDR3 has 15 residues. The ends were cut back, 3 bases at V and 4 bases at J, with 13 bases in the middle. The CDR3 loop is CASSFGEPVYNEQFF. DNA for the CDR3: TGTGCCAGCAGTTTTGGAGAGCCGGTATACAATGAGCAGTTCTTC.